This TCR beta chain originates from a study of a mutant IDH1 vaccine in newly diagnosed glioma. Study as a whole: Radiotherapy alone preceded vaccination by 4-6 weeks; alternatively, vaccination started with temozolomide cycles. Treatment recipients were approximately 60% male and around 38% female, and their mean age was approximately 42 years.

Profiling relied on immunoSEQ multiplex PCR, and the TCRdb table lists in-frame clones only, not all of them. The sample contains just under 45,000 clones, approximately 90% of which appear only once. As regards this clone: Its specificity is unknown.

Study-level results: The vaccine induced immune responses, and these occurred in roughly 93% of patients. Pseudoprogression appeared unlinked to shifts in leading peripheral T cell clonotypes.

The junction had 8 bases not matched to a gene; V was cut back by 0 bases and J by 3 bases. From germline, CDR1 is SGHTS and CDR2 YDEGEE. The CDR3 loop spans 17 amino acids. The time point denotes: week 23, last vaccination. Every vaccine dose comprised 300 ug of mutant IDH1 20-mer peptide plus topical imiquimod. The sequencing here drew on PBMCs, taken from a glioma patient whose treatment included an IDH1 peptide vaccine. The TCR originated in a man between 45 and 60 years old with glioma. The chain uses TRBV5-8 and TRBJ1-2; 10 nucleotides match TRBD1. The CDR3 protein is CASSLELDRGTDYGYTF. The DNA of the CDR3 is TGTGCCAGCAGCTTGGAGCTGGACAGGGGGACGGACTATGGCTACACCTTC.